The clone carrying this T cell receptor beta chain was counted only a few times. The antigen remains undetermined. The time point here: newly diagnosed GD, antithyroid drugs for less than 3 months. Extracted RNA from PBMCs served as the source of the TCR library. These data originate in a study of regulatory T cells in long-lasting Graves disease. The study's findings and limits: Newly diagnosed patients had higher TCR diversity than persistent Graves' patients did.

Construction of TCR beta libraries relied on iRepertoire HTBI primers and on Arm-PCR targeting CDR3 regions. Using its own MiXCR run on the multiplex PCR reads, TCRdb lists one record per CDR3 protein. The data hold over 350,000 distinct CDR3 sequences, with around 15% observed a single time. The CDR3 consists of 15 residues. Trimming removed 2 bases from V and 7 bases from J, with 12 bases in between. This sample was shared with a second study, whose subject was T cells in Graves' hyperthyroidism and ophthalmopathy. This second study says: Patients between 18 and 65 years old had hyperthyroidism, newly diagnosed and lasting under 2 months.

Sequenced material: peripheral blood mononuclear cells (PBMCs), taken at new diagnosis, from a patient treated with antithyroid drugs. This clonotype was obtained from a woman aged 50 to 60 with Graves disease. The V call is TRBV12-3 or TRBV12-4, the J call TRBJ1-6; a weak D match, TRBD1 (6 bases). The CDR3 loop is CASSLRGSGNSPLHF. CDR3 DNA sequence: TGTGCCAGCAGTTTAAGGGGGTCAGGGAATTCACCCCTCCACTTT.